These 4 T cell receptor beta chains share one sample of origin, sequenced in a study of tumor-infiltrating lymphocytes in primary liver carcinoma. The authors took blood RNA from unsorted whole blood and also extracted germline DNA. Priming with a constant-region primer yielded TCR beta cDNA from about 540 ng total RNA. For TCR beta, libraries were produced by three nested multiplex PCR rounds using slightly modified ARM-PCR. PCR rounds one and two used TRBV1-TRBV30 forward primers with a C-beta reverse primer for roughly 10 cycles each. TCRdb used MiXCR to reprocess the multiplex PCR reads, holding one entry per CDR3 protein. The sample lists about 200,000 distinct CDR3 sequences, roughly 61% seen once, with approximately 6.6% in the top ten. Sequenced: peripheral blood. These receptors were collected from a woman in her sixties or seventies with primary liver carcinoma and hepatitis B virus infection.

The genes are TRBV5-1 and TRBJ1-6, with 7 bases identical to TRBD1. The length of the CDR3 is 13 residues. From germline, CDR1 is SGHRS and CDR2 YFSETQ. Germline trimming cut 3 bases from V and 6 bases from J; bases unmatched to any gene: 0. The CDR3 DNA sequence: TGCGCCAGCAGCTGGGACAGTAATTCACCCCTCCACTTT. Protein: CASSWDSNSPLHF.

As to this clonotype: A clone one base away is much larger, so this may be a read error. The chain links TRBV12-3 or TRBV12-4 to TRBJ2-2; D is perhaps TRBD2 (5 bases). The CDR3 consists of 13 residues. The CDR3 DNA follows: TGTGCCAGCAGTTTAGGCGGCACCGGGGATCTGTTTTTT. This encodes CASSLGGTGDLFF.

This clonotype came up once. Germline is not matched at one junction end, which may reflect a read error. J is TRBJ2-1 and V is TRBV6-5, with D perhaps TRBD1 (5 bases). The germline CDR1 and CDR2 sequences are MNHEY and SVGAGI. This CDR3 is built from 13 residues. The CDR3 DNA reads as TGTGCCAGCAGTTACGGGGCATACAATGAGCAGCTCTTC. Amino acid sequence: CASSYGAYNEQLF.

The CDR3 bases are TGTGCCACCAGTGACCCGAAGACTAGCGGAGAAAGGAATGAGCAGTTCTTC. Protein sequence: CATSDPKTSGERNEQFF. The rearrangement uses TRBV24-1 and TRBJ2-1, with 9 nucleotides matching TRBD2. The germline V gene encodes CDR1 KGHDR and CDR2 SFDVKD. The V segment lost 4 bases and the J segment 7 bases; nucleotides outside the gene matches: 13. This CDR3 has 17 amino acids.